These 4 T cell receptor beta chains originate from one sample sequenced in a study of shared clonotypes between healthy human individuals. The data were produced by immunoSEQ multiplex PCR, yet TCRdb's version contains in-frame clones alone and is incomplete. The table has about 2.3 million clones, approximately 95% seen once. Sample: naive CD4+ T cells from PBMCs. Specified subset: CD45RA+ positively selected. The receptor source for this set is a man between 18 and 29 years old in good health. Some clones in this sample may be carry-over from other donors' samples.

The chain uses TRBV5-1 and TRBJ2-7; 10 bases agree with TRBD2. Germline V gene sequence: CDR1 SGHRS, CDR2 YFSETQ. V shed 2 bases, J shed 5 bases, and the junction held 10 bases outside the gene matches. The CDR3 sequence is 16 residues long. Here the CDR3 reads CASSFLAGVGMDEQYF. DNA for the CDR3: TGCGCCAGCAGCTTCCTAGCGGGAGTCGGTATGGACGAGCAGTACTTC.

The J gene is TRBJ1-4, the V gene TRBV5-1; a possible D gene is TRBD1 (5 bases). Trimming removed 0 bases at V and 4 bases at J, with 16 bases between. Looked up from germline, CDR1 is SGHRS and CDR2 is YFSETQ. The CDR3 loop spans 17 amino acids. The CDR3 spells CASSLDSGGARNEKLFF. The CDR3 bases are TGCGCCAGCAGCTTGGACTCCGGCGGGGCCCGTAATGAAAAACTGTTTTTT. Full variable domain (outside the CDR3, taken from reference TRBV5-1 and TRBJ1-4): KAGVTQTPRYLIKTRGQQVTLSCSPISGHRSVSWYQQTPGQGLQFLFEYFSETQRNKGNFPGRFSGRQFSNSRSEMNVSTLELGDSALYLCASSLDSGGARNEKLFFGSGTQLSVL.

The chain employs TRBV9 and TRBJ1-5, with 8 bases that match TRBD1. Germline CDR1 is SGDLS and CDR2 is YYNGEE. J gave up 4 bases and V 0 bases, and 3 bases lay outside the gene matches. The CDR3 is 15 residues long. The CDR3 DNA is TGTGCCAGCAGCGTAGCGGGACAGGTTAATCAGCCCCAGCATTTT. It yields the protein CASSVAGQVNQPQHF.

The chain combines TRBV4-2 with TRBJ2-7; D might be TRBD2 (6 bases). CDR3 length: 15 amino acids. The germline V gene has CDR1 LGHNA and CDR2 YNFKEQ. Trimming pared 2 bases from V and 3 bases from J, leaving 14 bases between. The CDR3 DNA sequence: TGTGCCAGCAGCCAACCGCTGCGGGGTGACTACGAGCAGTACTTC. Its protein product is CASSQPLRGDYEQYF.